A single sample gave rise to the 17 T cell receptor beta chains below, sequenced in a study of T cell responses to AZD1222 COVID-19 vaccine. Produced via immunoSEQ multiplex PCR; TCRdb's table is partial and in-frame only. The table includes about 140,000 clones, around 84% detected once. The starting material was peripheral blood, obtained 28 days after the second AZD1222 dose. The receptor set was obtained from an adult who received the AZD1222 COVID-19 vaccine.

The J gene is TRBJ2-3, the V gene TRBV25-1; D call uncertain. This CDR3 region has 14 residues. Trimming left V 2 bases short and J 1 base short, with 7 bases between. The germline gives CDR1 MGHDK, CDR2 SYGVNS. The CDR3 DNA follows: TGTGCCAGCAGTGAAGGCCGTGGCACAGATACGCAGTATTTT. Protein product: CASSEGRGTDTQYF. Complete variable domain (other parts from reference TRBV25-1 and TRBJ2-3): EADIYQTPRYLVIGTGKKITLECSQTMGHDKMYWYQQDPGMELHLIHYSYGVNSTEKGDLSSESTVSRIRTEHFPLTLESARPSHTSQYLCASSEGRGTDTQYFGPGTRLTVL.

V gene TRBV24-1 combines with J gene TRBJ2-3; 7 nucleotides line up with TRBD1. There are 13 residues in the CDR3. Germline trimming cut 9 bases from V and 2 bases from J; bases unmatched to any gene: 4. Germline CDR1 is KGHDR and CDR2 is SFDVKD. As DNA, the CDR3 is TGTGCCACCGAGGGACAGTTCACAGATACGCAGTATTTT. Amino acid sequence: CATEGQFTDTQYF.

This clone was counted a single time. This chain joins TRBV15 and TRBJ2-7; a weak D match, TRBD2 (5 bases). Germline V gene sequence: CDR1 LNHNV, CDR2 YYDKDF (reference sequence). This CDR3 contains 14 residues. Trimming cost V 3 bases and J 2 bases, with 11 bases left between them. The CDR3 reads CATSSTRLAYEQYF. In DNA, the CDR3 is TGTGCCACCAGCAGCACTAGACTGGCCTACGAGCAGTACTTC.

This chain joins TRBV7-9 and TRBJ1-1; D gene ambiguous. Between the trimmed V and J ends, which lost 0 bases and 0 bases, there was a span of 11 bases. The length of the CDR3 is 16 residues. Germline lookup yields CDR1 SEHNR and CDR2 FQNEAQ (reference sequence). The CDR3 DNA is TGTGCCAGCAGCTTAGCGCGAAGTACCATGAACACTGAAGCTTTCTTT. Protein: CASSLARSTMNTEAFF.

The V and J genes are TRBV2 and TRBJ1-5, with a possible D match to TRBD1 (6 bases). V was clipped by 6 bases and J by 0 bases, with 12 bases between them. This CDR3 is 15 amino acids long. Germline V gives CDR1 SNHLY, CDR2 FYNNEI. As DNA, the CDR3 is TGTGCCAGCAGGTGGCAGGGGTATAGCAATCAGCCCCAGCATTTT. It encodes CASRWQGYSNQPQHF.

The chain couples TRBV3-1 (or the pseudogene TRBV3-2) to TRBJ1-5, with TRBD1 identical over 7 bases. This CDR3 region has 14 residues. J gave up 9 bases and V 5 bases, and 10 bases lay outside the gene matches. Germline values: CDR1 LGHDT, CDR2 YNNKEL (reference sequence). The DNA for the CDR3 is TGTGCCAGCAGCGAGAGGGAGGGGGCCGGGCCCCAGCATTTT. This encodes CASSEREGAGPQHF.

The gene calls are TRBV2 and TRBJ2-2; D is unclear. The CDR3 has 14 residues. Trimming shortened V by 7 bases and J by 7 bases, and 16 bases separated the two germline ends. The V gene's germline CDR1 is SNHLY and CDR2 FYNNEI. The CDR3 DNA reads TGTGCCAGCAAGGAACAGTCCGCCGTCGGGGAGCTGTTTTTT. It specifies CASKEQSAVGELFF.

The gene calls are TRBV19 and TRBJ2-1; the D gene is possibly TRBD2 (5 bases). The germline V and J ends were trimmed by 7 bases and 5 bases, with 15 bases remaining between them. This CDR3 has 14 amino acids. CDR1 and CDR2 (germline): LNHDA, SQIVND (reference sequence). The DNA for the CDR3 is TGTGCCAGTACCAAATCCCCCGGGGACAATGAGCAGTTCTTC. Translated, it gives CASTKSPGDNEQFF.

The chain recombines TRBV28 with TRBJ2-5, with D uncertain. Trimming left V 3 bases short and J 5 bases short, with 10 bases between. The CDR3 spans 13 residues. Germline V gives CDR1 MDHEN, CDR2 SYDVKM. Written as DNA, the CDR3 is TGTGCCAGCAGTTTTTCGTCCGGTGAGACCCAGTACTTC. It codes for CASSFSSGETQYF.

This clone has only a few counts. The rearrangement joins TRBV7-2 to TRBJ1-2; TRBD1 agrees at 8 bases. CDR3 length: 16 residues. The junction had 13 bases not matched to a gene; V was cut back by 5 bases and J by 5 bases. The germline gives CDR1 SGHTA, CDR2 FQGNSA. CDR3 sequence reads: CASSPGVDRVLYGYTF. The CDR3, as DNA: TGTGCCAGCAGCCCAGGGGTGGACAGGGTCCTTTATGGCTACACCTTC.

V usage is TRBV10-2 and J usage is TRBJ2-7; 10 nucleotides line up with TRBD2. The CDR3 has 14 amino acids. With 4 bases clipped from V and 0 bases from J, the junction kept 0 bases outside the gene matches. Germline V CDR1 and CDR2: WSHSY, SAAADI. The CDR3 coding sequence is TGCGCCAGCAGTGGACTAGCGGGCTCCTACGAGCAGTACTTC. Its translation is CASSGLAGSYEQYF.

The V gene is TRBV10-2, the J gene TRBJ2-1; D may be TRBD1 (5 bases). In germline, CDR1 is WSHSY, CDR2 SAAADI. This CDR3 comprises 13 residues. V was cut by 4 bases and J by 3 bases, with 7 bases left in between. The CDR3 reads CASSAQDYNEQFF. CDR3 in DNA: TGCGCCAGCAGTGCACAGGACTACAATGAGCAGTTCTTC.

V gene TRBV29-1 combines with J gene TRBJ2-2, with 8 bases lining up with TRBD2. The germline gives CDR1 SQVTM, CDR2 ANQGSEA. Losses at the gene ends were 1 base for V and 3 bases for J; bases not matched to a gene: 4. The CDR3 sequence is 15 residues long. The CDR3 bases are TGCAGCGTTGAAGGGCGGGGGGTCGACACCGGGGAGCTGTTTTTT. It translates to CSVEGRGVDTGELFF.

This clone was seen a single time. This CDR3 is also generated by other DNA sequences in the sample. Written as DNA, the CDR3 is TGTGCCAGCAGCCGCCAAGAGACCCAGTACTTC. This codes for CASSRQETQYF. The rearrangement uses TRBV3-1 (or the pseudogene TRBV3-2) and TRBJ2-5, with D uncertain. The CDR3 is made up of 11 amino acids. Per the germline V gene, CDR1 is LGHDT and CDR2 is YNNKEL (reference sequence). V was cut by 4 bases and J by 1 base, with 1 base left in between.

The gene calls are TRBV27 and TRBJ1-1, with 8 bases aligning to TRBD1. The CDR3 is made up of 16 amino acids. V was pared by 6 bases and J by 2 bases, with 11 bases of the junction left unmatched. Germline V gene lookup returns CDR1 MNHEY and CDR2 SMNVEV (reference sequence). This CDR3 is CASRTGAKLANTEAFF. For the CDR3, the DNA is TGTGCCAGCAGGACAGGGGCCAAACTCGCCAACACTGAAGCTTTCTTT.

The chain links TRBV28 to TRBJ1-5, with 10 positions matching TRBD1. The V gene end was trimmed by 6 bases and the J gene end by 0 bases; junction bases not matched to a gene: 5. Germline lookup yields CDR1 MDHEN and CDR2 SYDVKM. This CDR3 comprises 16 residues. CDR3 in amino acids: CASSWDRGYSNQPQHF. The CDR3 nucleotides read TGTGCCAGCAGCTGGGACAGGGGATATAGCAATCAGCCCCAGCATTTT.

The chain recombines TRBV19 with TRBJ2-3; the D gene is possibly TRBD2 (6 bases). Trimming took off 5 bases at V and 6 bases at J, with 15 bases between the two ends. Germline V lookup: CDR1 LNHDA, CDR2 SQIVND (reference sequence). CDR3 length equals 14 residues. CDR3 region: CASSGWGELDTQYF. DNA for the CDR3: TGTGCCAGTAGTGGGTGGGGGGAGCTGGATACGCAGTATTTT.